This T cell receptor beta chain was identified during a study of early T cells in non-severe SARS-CoV-2 infection. Study summary: Sequenced bulk RNA came from whole blood that was unsorted, and chains were unpaired. The study, taken as a whole, reports: VDJdb-based matching was biased toward anti-spike CD8 responses and missed private and CD4 specificities.

Worth noting for this clonotype: The target antigen is unknown.

Each single cDNA molecule received a unique molecular identifier. In TCRdb, the 5' RACE reads were re-called with MiXCR into one record per CDR3 protein. The sample has 45,000 to 60,000 distinct CDR3 sequences; over 7% are singletons. The CDR3 is made up of 12 amino acids. V lost 8 bases to trimming and J lost 4 bases, with 11 bases between them. This chain joins TRBV12-3 or TRBV12-4 and TRBJ2-5; unclear D gene. The clonotype comes from an adult who was a healthcare worker with PCR-confirmed SARS-CoV-2 infection or an uninfected control (not recorded which). Source material: whole blood. The CDR3, as DNA: TGTGCCAGCGGCCGGGCGGCAGAGACCCAGTACTTC. Translation: CASGRAAETQYF.